This T cell receptor (beta chain) derives from a study of molecular identifiers for immune sequencing clone quantification. Whole-study findings and limits: With a barcode shared among identical TCR molecules, highly expanded clone sizes could be underestimated. Detectable among approximately 930,000 naive cells, according to reports, was Jurkat TCR RNA spiked in from one cell. Clonotypes surpassing 20 RNA copies contained over 99% of effector molecules, versus under 1% in naive cells.

Previously described methods and listed TCR primers were employed for the bulk TCR libraries. One entry per CDR3 protein results from TCRdb running MiXCR on the PCR reads. This table holds about half a million distinct CDR3 sequences, roughly 24% found once. Comments on this clonotype: What it recognizes is unknown.

The germline V gene encodes CDR1 LGHNA and CDR2 YSLEER. This CDR3 contains 16 residues. The J segment lost 4 bases and the V segment lost 0 bases, leaving 5 bases of the junction unmatched. The clonotype comes from a human donor in good health. Some libraries in this study had Jurkat cell RNA spiked in. Specimen: naive CD8+ T cells from blood, with Jurkat cell RNA spiked in. The subset is: FACS-sorted CD8+CD4-CCR7+CD45RA+ naive T cells. This chain links TRBV4-3 with TRBJ1-1; 10 bases line up with TRBD1. CDR3 in amino acids: CASSQDSWTGGTEAFF. In nucleotides, the CDR3 is TGCGCCAGCAGCCAAGATAGCTGGACAGGGGGCACTGAAGCTTTCTTT.